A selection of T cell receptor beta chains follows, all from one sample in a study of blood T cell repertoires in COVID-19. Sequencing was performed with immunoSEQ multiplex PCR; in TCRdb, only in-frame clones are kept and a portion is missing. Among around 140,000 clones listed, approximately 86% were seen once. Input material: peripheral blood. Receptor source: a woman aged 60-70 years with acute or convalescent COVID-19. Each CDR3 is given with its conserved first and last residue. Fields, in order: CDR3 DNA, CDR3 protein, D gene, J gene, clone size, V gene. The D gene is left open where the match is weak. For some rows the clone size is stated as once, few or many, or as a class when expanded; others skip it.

TGTGCCAGCAGTTACACCGGGACAGTCGGGCTGTCCCTCCACTTT | CASSYTGTVGLSLHF | TRBD1 | TRBJ1-6 | NA | TRBV6-5
TGCGCCAGCAGCCAAGACCCCACGAACACCGGGGAGCTGTTTTTT | CASSQDPTNTGELFF | NA | TRBJ2-2 | NA | TRBV4-3
TGTGCCACCAGCAGGGACAGTTACTATGGCTACACCTTC | CATSRDSYYGYTF | NA | TRBJ1-2 | NA | TRBV15
TGTGCCAGCAGCCCCCTCAGAGGGTTCCACGAGCAGTACTTC | CASSPLRGFHEQYF | NA | TRBJ2-7 | NA | TRBV14
TGTGCCAGCAGAAAGACCGGGACAGGGAATGAAAAACTGTTTTTT | CASRKTGTGNEKLFF | TRBD1 | TRBJ1-4 | NA | TRBV28
TGTGCCAGCAGGCTGGCGGTTGGCTATGGCTACACCTTC | CASRLAVGYGYTF | NA | TRBJ1-2 | NA | TRBV12-3/TRBV12-4
TGTGCCACTACACCGGGACAGGGTACCACTGAAGCTTTCTTT | CATTPGQGTTEAFF | TRBD1 | TRBJ1-1 | NA | TRBV19
TGTGCCAGCAGCTTAGTCAGGGCCGACAGAGCAAATGGCTACACCTTC | CASSLVRADRANGYTF | NA | TRBJ1-2 | NA | TRBV13
TGTGCCAGCAGCTTGGCTACAGGGGTCGGTGATAGATCACCCCTCCACTTT | CASSLATGVGDRSPLHF | TRBD1 | TRBJ1-6 | NA | TRBV5-6
TGTGCCAGCAGTTACTCAGTTGCAGGGGGTGAGCAGTTCTTC | CASSYSVAGGEQFF | TRBD1 | TRBJ2-1 | NA | TRBV6-5
TGTGCCAGCAGAAACGTCCCCGTAAGGACATTTAACACTGAAGCTTTCTTT | CASRNVPVRTFNTEAFF | NA | TRBJ1-1 | many | TRBV28
TGTGCCAGCAGTTTGCACAGAGCCTACGAGCAGTACTTC | CASSLHRAYEQYF | NA | TRBJ2-7 | once | TRBV12-3/TRBV12-4
TGTGCCAGTAGTTGGGGACAAACCAGTTATAGCAATCAGCCCCAGCATTTT | CASSWGQTSYSNQPQHF | NA | TRBJ1-5 | NA | TRBV19
TGTGCCAGCAGCTTAACAGCATGGGACAATCCCACCGGGGAGCTGTTTTTT | CASSLTAWDNPTGELFF | NA | TRBJ2-2 | NA | TRBV7-2
TGTGCCAGCAGCAGCGAGGACCAGGGGTGGTACACTGAAGCTTTCTTT | CASSSEDQGWYTEAFF | NA | TRBJ1-1 | NA | TRBV28
TGTGCCAGTAGCCGGACTAGCGGGGGCACAGATACGCAGTATTTT | CASSRTSGGTDTQYF | TRBD2 | TRBJ2-3 | once | TRBV19
TGTGCCAGCAGCCAACCCGCCAGGCAGGGGTACGAGCAGTACTTC | CASSQPARQGYEQYF | NA | TRBJ2-7 | NA | TRBV14
TGCGCCAGCCGACAGGGGGACACAGATACGCAGTATTTT | CASRQGDTDTQYF | TRBD1 | TRBJ2-3 | NA | TRBV5-1
TGTGCCAGCAGTGACTCATCTCGGAGACAGTTCTTC | CASSDSSRRQFF | NA | TRBJ2-1 | NA | TRBV6-4
TGTGCCAGCAGCCAGCCCGACAGGGGGTCCAGTGAAAAACTGTTTTTT | CASSQPDRGSSEKLFF | TRBD1 | TRBJ1-4 | NA | TRBV4-2
TGCAGCGCCAGCCGACAGGGGGCAGCGACTGAAGCTTTCTTT | CSASRQGAATEAFF | TRBD1 | TRBJ1-1 | NA | TRBV29-1
TGCGCCAGCAGCACCCGACAGGGTCTTTCTAACTATGGCTACACCTTC | CASSTRQGLSNYGYTF | TRBD1 | TRBJ1-2 | NA | TRBV4-3
TGTGCCAGCAGCAGGTCCCTAGGGAGGGTTGAAGGCTACACCTTC | CASSRSLGRVEGYTF | NA | TRBJ1-2 | NA | TRBV5-8
TGCGCCAGCAGTCAATCGCGGGGGCACTCCTACGAGCAGTACTTC | CASSQSRGHSYEQYF | NA | TRBJ2-7 | NA | TRBV23-1
TGTGCCAGCAGCTTAGAGGTGGGCAGGGGGCGAGGGTCCTACAATGAGCAGTTCTTC | CASSLEVGRGRGSYNEQFF | TRBD1 | TRBJ2-1 | NA | TRBV7-9
TGTGCCAGCAGACCTCGAGGGCTAGCGGGGGGAACCAGAGATACGCAGTATTTT | CASRPRGLAGGTRDTQYF | TRBD2 | TRBJ2-3 | NA | TRBV27
TGTGCCAGCAGTGAAGCTGGAGGGGCGTGGGAAAAACTGTTTTTT | CASSEAGGAWEKLFF | NA | TRBJ1-4 | once | TRBV6-1
TGTGCCAGCAGACTGAACTATGGCTACACCTTC | CASRLNYGYTF | NA | TRBJ1-2 | NA | TRBV2
TGTGCCAGCAGCCAAGTCTCTGCGGGGGGACTCCAAGAGACCCAGTACTTC | CASSQVSAGGLQETQYF | TRBD2 | TRBJ2-5 | NA | TRBV4-2
TGCGCCAGCAGCCAAGATTATAGATCACCCCTCCACTTT | CASSQDYRSPLHF | NA | TRBJ1-6 | NA | TRBV4-3
TGTGCCAGCACCTTAAGTGGACAGATGAACACTGAAGCTTTCTTT | CASTLSGQMNTEAFF | NA | TRBJ1-1 | NA | TRBV27
TGTGCCAGCAGTTCCGGAAGGACAGGGCTAAGCAATCAGCCCCAGCATTTT | CASSSGRTGLSNQPQHF | TRBD1 | TRBJ1-5 | NA | TRBV6-2/TRBV6-3
TGTGCCATCAGTGAGTCGGGCACCAGGGAACTGTTTTTT | CAISESGTRELFF | NA | TRBJ1-4 | NA | TRBV10-3
TGTGCCAGCAGCCAAGCTAGCGGGGGGGCGGGAGAGACCCAGTACTTC | CASSQASGGAGETQYF | TRBD2 | TRBJ2-5 | NA | TRBV4-2
TGTGCCAGCAGCTTAGTGGGGGGGATGAACACCGGGGAGCTGTTTTTT | CASSLVGGMNTGELFF | TRBD2 | TRBJ2-2 | NA | TRBV7-2
TGTGCCAGCAGTCCGACTAGCGGGGGAAACAATGAGCAGTTCTTC | CASSPTSGGNNEQFF | TRBD2 | TRBJ2-1 | NA | TRBV28
TGTGCCTGGAGTGTTGGGCCTTATGGCTACACCTTC | CAWSVGPYGYTF | NA | TRBJ1-2 | NA | TRBV30
TGCGCCAGCAGCTTGGCGGTGACACTTAACAATGAGCAGTTCTTC | CASSLAVTLNNEQFF | NA | TRBJ2-1 | NA | TRBV5-1
TGTGCCAGCTGGGGACAGGGGGTTACTAACTATGGCTACACCTTC | CASWGQGVTNYGYTF | TRBD1 | TRBJ1-2 | NA | TRBV28
TGTGCCAGCAGCTCCCTCAGTAATTCACCCCTCCACTTT | CASSSLSNSPLHF | NA | TRBJ1-6 | NA | TRBV12-3/TRBV12-4
TGTGCCAGTAGTAGGCAGGGGGCTTCCTACGAGCAGTACTTC | CASSRQGASYEQYF | TRBD1 | TRBJ2-7 | NA | TRBV19
TGTGCCAGTAGTACCCTCTTGACATCTTATCAGCCCCAGCATTTT | CASSTLLTSYQPQHF | NA | TRBJ1-5 | NA | TRBV19
TGCAGCGTTTCTTATGAGGGAATGAATCAGCCCCAGCATTTT | CSVSYEGMNQPQHF | NA | TRBJ1-5 | NA | TRBV29-1
TGTGCCTGGAGTGTGGAGTGGGACAGGGGCTTTAATGAGCAGTTCTTC | CAWSVEWDRGFNEQFF | TRBD1 | TRBJ2-1 | NA | TRBV30